This entry features one T cell receptor (beta chain) sequence. Its antigen is not identified. Here immunoSEQ multiplex PCR was the method, and the copy in TCRdb shows in-frame clones only, minus some. This sample carries more than 150,000 clones, about nine tenths of them seen once, and the ten largest clones take 3% to 3.5%. The germline gives CDR1 KGHSH, CDR2 LQKENI. V was trimmed by 2 bases and J by 0 bases, leaving 8 bases between them. The CDR3 has 15 residues. The sample comes from a study of T cell responses to AZD1222 COVID-19 vaccine. General study points: Recipients of two AZD1222 doses showed rising Spike-specific TCR breadth and depth.

J is TRBJ2-1 and V is TRBV18, with TRBD1 as a possible D gene (5 bases). The receptor comes from an adult who received the AZD1222 COVID-19 vaccine. The input for sequencing was peripheral blood, taken 28 days after the second AZD1222 dose. Written as DNA, the CDR3 is TGTGCCAGCTCACCAGGGGCTAGCTCCTACAATGAGCAGTTCTTC. The encoded protein is CASSPGASSYNEQFF.